One sample yielded the 12 T cell receptor beta chains listed below, sequenced in a study of cytomegalovirus exposure and HLA in healthy donors. PCR was performed using 60 Vbeta and 13 Jbeta primers. Clones were read by immunoSEQ multiplex PCR, and TCRdb kept only the in-frame ones, dropping some. The data hold about 160,000 clones, with about 75% observed a single time. Sequencing was performed on PBMCs. Receptors originate from a woman aged 45-59 years in good health and CMV-seropositive.

Concerning this clone: This specimen includes other DNA sequences encoding the same CDR3. The CDR3, as DNA: TGTGCCAGCAGTGAATTGGGGGGAGCTCAAGAGACCCAGTACTTC. Encoded protein: CASSELGGAQETQYF. V usage is TRBV25-1 and J usage is TRBJ2-5; D perhaps matches TRBD2 (6 bases). The germline V gene encodes CDR1 MGHDK and CDR2 SYGVNS. Trimming took off 1 base at V and 2 bases at J, with 11 bases between the two ends. CDR3 length: 15 residues.

CDR3 protein: CASSNLAGKIPYEQYF. DNA for the CDR3: TGTGCCAGCAGTAACCTAGCGGGGAAGATCCCCTACGAGCAGTACTTC. J is TRBJ2-7 and V is TRBV6-6; TRBD2 aligns across 9 bases. Trimming at V came to 5 bases and at J to 2 bases, leaving 10 bases not matched to a gene. The CDR3 is made up of 16 amino acids. Germline CDR1 and CDR2: MNHNY and SVGAGI (reference sequence).

The gene calls are TRBV5-1 and TRBJ2-3; a weak D match, TRBD1 (6 bases). The CDR3 has 16 residues. The ends were cut back, 7 bases at V and 1 base at J, with 19 bases in the middle. Germline V gene sequence: CDR1 SGHRS, CDR2 YFSETQ. CDR3 in amino acids: CASAPTPDRRTDTQYF. The CDR3 region has the DNA TGCGCCAGCGCACCCACCCCGGACAGACGCACAGATACGCAGTATTTT. The variable domain in full, completed from reference TRBV5-1 and TRBJ2-3, reads KAGVTQTPRYLIKTRGQQVTLSCSPISGHRSVSWYQQTPGQGLQFLFEYFSETQRNKGNFPGRFSGRQFSNSRSEMNVSTLELGDSALYLCASAPTPDRRTDTQYFGPGTRLTVL.

The count of this clone is one. The chain combines TRBV5-6 with TRBJ2-5, with 12 bases identical to TRBD2. CDR1 is SGHDT and CDR2 is YYEEEE in the germline V gene. This CDR3 comprises 15 residues. After removal of 4 bases from V and 2 bases from J, the junction contained 3 bases not matched to a gene. The CDR3 sequence is CASSPSGRAQETQYF. In DNA form, the CDR3 reads TGTGCCAGCAGCCCTAGCGGGAGGGCTCAAGAGACCCAGTACTTC.

This sequence joins TRBV7-6 and TRBJ1-2, with 11 bases identical to TRBD1. Per germline, CDR1 SGHVS and CDR2 FNYEAQ. CDR3 length equals 14 residues. V was pared by 5 bases and J by 4 bases, with 3 bases of the junction left unmatched. DNA for the CDR3: TGTGCCAGCAGCATGGGGACAGGGGGCTATGGCTACACCTTC. It translates to CASSMGTGGYGYTF.

The chain links TRBV6-1 to TRBJ2-2; 7 positions agree with TRBD1. The CDR3 totals 14 residues. J gave up 7 bases and V 5 bases, and 7 bases lay outside the gene matches. Looked up from germline, CDR1 is MNHNS and CDR2 is SASEGT. CDR3 region: CASSPGQFGGELFF. The CDR3 DNA follows: TGTGCCAGCAGTCCGGGACAGTTCGGCGGGGAGCTGTTTTTT.

This chain connects TRBV18 to TRBJ2-7; D ambiguous. Looked up from germline, CDR1 is KGHSH and CDR2 is LQKENI. This CDR3 is built from 14 residues. Trimming took 0 bases from V and 4 from J, leaving 10 bases between them. The CDR3 DNA follows: TGTGCCAGCTCACCACCGGCCCCCTCTTACGAGCAGTACTTC. Translating gives CASSPPAPSYEQYF.

In its sample, this clone was seen a few times. The rearrangement uses TRBV7-9 and TRBJ2-7; tentative D call: TRBD1 (7 bases). The V gene lost 5 bases and the J gene lost 3 bases, with 17 bases spanning the gap. From germline, CDR1 is SEHNR and CDR2 FQNEAQ (reference sequence). CDR3 size: 15 residues. The CDR3 region is CASSRNAGQNYEQYF. The CDR3 nucleotides are TGTGCCAGCAGCCGAAACGCGGGACAGAACTACGAGCAGTACTTC. The complete variable domain, with remaining parts taken from reference TRBV7-9 and TRBJ2-7, reads DTGVSQNPRHKITKRGQNVTFRCDPISEHNRLYWYRQTLGQGPEFLTYFQNEAQLEKSRLLSDRFSAERPKGSFSTLEIQRTEQGDSAMYLCASSRNAGQNYEQYFGPGTRLTVT.

This chain links TRBV2 with TRBJ1-1; TRBD1 agrees at 7 bases. V lost 3 bases and J lost 0; bases outside the gene matches: 4. The CDR3 consists of 15 residues. Germline V gene sequence: CDR1 SNHLY, CDR2 FYNNEI. CDR3 coding DNA: TGTGCCAGCAGTGATAGCCAGGGGGTGAACACTGAAGCTTTCTTT. Translated, it gives CASSDSQGVNTEAFF.

J is TRBJ1-2 and V is TRBV9; no clear D gene. V was shortened by 0 bases and J by 4 bases, with 13 bases between the two germline ends. This CDR3 comprises 15 residues. Germline V gene lookup returns CDR1 SGDLS and CDR2 YYNGEE. DNA for the CDR3: TGTGCCAGCAGCGTAGCGGAGGGTTTAAGCTATGGCTACACCTTC. It yields the protein CASSVAEGLSYGYTF.

The DNA for the CDR3 is TGCGCCAGCAGTGAAGGACTAGCCAAAGCAGATACGCAGTATTTT. Translated, it gives CASSEGLAKADTQYF. This chain uses TRBV10-1 with TRBJ2-3, with 8 bases identical to TRBD2. The germline V gene encodes CDR1 WNHNN and CDR2 SYGVQD (reference sequence). J lost 4 bases, V lost 3 bases, and 6 bases had no gene match. CDR3 length: 15 amino acids.

The CDR3 DNA reads as TGTGCCACCCGAAGGGGGCCGACAGATACGCAGTATTTT. Translated: CATRRGPTDTQYF. The chain carries TRBV6-1 and TRBJ2-3, with TRBD1 matching over 7 bases. V lost 10 bases and J lost 3; bases outside the gene matches: 7. Germline V lookup: CDR1 MNHNS, CDR2 SASEGT. CDR3 length: 13 residues.